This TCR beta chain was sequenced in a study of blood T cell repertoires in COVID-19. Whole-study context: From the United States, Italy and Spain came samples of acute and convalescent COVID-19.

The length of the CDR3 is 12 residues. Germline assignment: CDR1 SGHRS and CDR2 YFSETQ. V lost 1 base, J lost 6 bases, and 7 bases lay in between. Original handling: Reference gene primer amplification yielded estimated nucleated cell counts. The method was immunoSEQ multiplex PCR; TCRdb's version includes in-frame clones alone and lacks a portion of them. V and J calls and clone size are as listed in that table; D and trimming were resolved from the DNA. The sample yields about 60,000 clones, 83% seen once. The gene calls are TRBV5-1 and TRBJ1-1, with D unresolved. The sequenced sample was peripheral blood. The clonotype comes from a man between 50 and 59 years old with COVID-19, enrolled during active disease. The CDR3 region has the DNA TGCGCCAGCAGCTTGTCCGGGGCTGAAGCTTTCTTT. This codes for CASSLSGAEAFF.